This TCR delta chain was obtained from a study of γδ T cells in repeated Plasmodium falciparum infection (dated by TCRdb to the early 2020s). Context from the whole study: The natural-infection arm enrolled Malian children exposed to intense seasonal malaria transmission and compared the Malian children with Australian children matched for age and gender. Four controlled human malaria infections were administered to a few malaria-naive U.S. adults over around 630 days by bites from P. falciparum NF54-infected Anopheles stephensi mosquitoes. Samples were collected from controlled-infection subjects at baseline, immediately before selected infections, and 21 days after each infection. Malian gammadelta TCR repertoires were analysed cross-sectionally in periods with no transmission and longitudinally across episodes of acute febrile malaria. The study examined how repeated Plasmodium falciparum infection shapes the human gammadelta T cell repertoire, using natural infection in Mali and controlled human malaria infection. The investigation overall reported the following: Because the controlled-infection cohort was small, analysis of inter-individual variability in gammadelta T cell responses was limited. Repeated controlled infections appeared to drive waves of new clonotype selection in Vdelta2-negative, largely Vdelta1+, gammadelta TCR repertoires. A highly stable polyclonal repertoire over time and infection, with many inter-individual overlapping TCRgamma sequences, was shown by Vgamma9/Vdelta2+ TCR repertoires. The Malian cohort came from a small rural village of predominantly one ethnic group, limiting generalizability. Compared with the repertoires of Australian children, the Vdelta2-negative gammadelta TCR repertoires of Malian children appeared more clonally expanded, less diverse and less shared.

At the junction V is shortened by 4 bases and J by 1 base, with 19 bases in between. The germline V gene encodes CDR1 TSWWSYY and CDR2 QGS. CDR3 length: 17 amino acids, cysteine to phenylalanine. The read is trimmed to its CDR3 DNA, 51 bases read in frame from base 1. For bulk TCR repertoire analysis, Vgamma9/Vdelta2+ and Vdelta2-negative gammadelta T cell populations were flow-sorted out of peripheral blood mononuclear cells. Libraries were constructed by multiplex PCR. The sequencer listed for this sample is Illumina MiSeq. Every sorted gammadelta T cell sample had both its TCR gamma (TRG) and TCR delta (TRD) chains sequenced. The paper's processing steps were these. The repertoire analyses used clonotype tree plots, the accumulated frequency of the top 20 clonotypes, and diversity index (DI) and D75 metrics. TCRdb called clones anew from the public reads via CATT; matching DNA rows were later pooled. These V and J calls derive from TCRdb rather than the authors' analysis. The sample table holds around 46,000 delta-chain clones, of which 1.5% to 2% were seen once. The top ten clonotypes cover 8.6% of the sample.

This clone was detected only a few times. No cognate antigen has been identified for it. A single base is all that separates this from a far larger clone, so a read error is likely. This sample includes further DNA sequences coding for the same CDR3. The clonotype originates from a pool of human donors (malaria-infected and uninfected, not separated). Recombination linked TRDV1 to TRDJ1, with the D gene too uncertain to name. No J gene was available from TCRdb, and it was assigned here by a germline match of the DNA. The sequenced material came from gamma-delta T cells from blood. The DNA is TGTGCTCTTGGGGGGCAGCCTCGTGGACAACTCACCGATAAACTCATCTTT. It translates as CALGGQPRGQLTDKLIF.